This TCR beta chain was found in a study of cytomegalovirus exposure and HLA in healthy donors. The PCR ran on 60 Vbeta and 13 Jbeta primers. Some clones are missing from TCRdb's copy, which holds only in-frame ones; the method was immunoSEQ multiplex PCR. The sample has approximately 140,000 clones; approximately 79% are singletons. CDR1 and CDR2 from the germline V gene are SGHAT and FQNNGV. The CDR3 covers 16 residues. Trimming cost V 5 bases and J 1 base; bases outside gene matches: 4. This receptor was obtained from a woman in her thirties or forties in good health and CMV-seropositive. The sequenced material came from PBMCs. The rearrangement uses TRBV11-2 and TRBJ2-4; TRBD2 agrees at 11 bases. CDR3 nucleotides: TGTGCCAGCAGCCTAGCTAGCGGGGGGGCCAAAAACATTCAGTACTTC. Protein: CASSLASGGAKNIQYF.